Listed below are T cell receptor beta chains from one sample, sequenced in a study of regulatory T cells in long-lasting Graves disease. One entry per CDR3 protein, called by TCRdb with MiXCR from the multiplex PCR reads. The sample records roughly 400,000 distinct CDR3 sequences, less than 25% being singletons. The sequencing used peripheral blood mononuclear cells (PBMCs), collected when the disease was refractory, from a patient treated with antithyroid drugs. The receptors stem from a female donor with Graves disease. CDR3s include the opening cysteine and the closing phenylalanine or tryptophan. Each record gives: J gene, V gene, D gene, clone size, CDR3 DNA, CDR3 protein. D genes are given only for firm matches. Where a row states a size, it is once, few, many or the class of an expanded clone; other rows omit it.

>TRBJ2-5|TRBV28|TRBD1|many
TGTGCCAGCAGTTTAGACACAGGGGGAGAGACCCAGTACTTC
CASSLDTGGETQYF
>TRBJ2-7|TRBV7-2|TRBD1|many
TGTGCCAGCAGCTTAAGAGACAGGGACGAGCAGTACTTC
CASSLRDRDEQYF
>TRBJ1-1|TRBV4-3|TRBD1|NA
TGCGCCAGCAGCCAAACAGGGGGCCAGACTGAAGCTTTCTTT
CASSQTGGQTEAFF
>TRBJ2-5|TRBV5-8|NA|NA
TGTGCCAGCAGCTTGGTAGGGACGGGGGCACCGTCCGAGACCCAGTACTTC
CASSLVGTGAPSETQYF
>TRBJ1-2|TRBV3-1|TRBD1|NA
TGTGCCAGCAGCCAAGATCTATGGGACAGCTATGGCTACACCTTC
CASSQDLWDSYGYTF
>TRBJ2-5|TRBV20-1|NA|NA
TGCAGTGCTCTGACAGATAGCCAAGAGACCCAGTACTTC
CSALTDSQETQYF
>TRBJ2-7|TRBV27|NA|many
TGTGCCAGCAGTTTCGACAGGTTAACCTACGAGCAGTACTTC
CASSFDRLTYEQYF
>TRBJ2-7|TRBV7-9|NA|NA
TGTGCCAGCAGCTTAGCAAAAGGAGTCAGCTCCTACGAGCAGTACTTC
CASSLAKGVSSYEQYF
>TRBJ2-7|TRBV7-2|NA|many
TGTGCCAGCAGCTTAGTCACGGCCTACGAGCAGTACTTC
CASSLVTAYEQYF
>TRBJ2-7|TRBV7-2|NA|few
TGTGCCAGCAGCTTATATAACGGGGTAGACTACGAGCAGTACTTC
CASSLYNGVDYEQYF
>TRBJ2-5|TRBV9|NA|NA
TGTGCCAGCAGCCGAGGGGGGACATCTCAAGAGACCCAGTACTTC
CASSRGGTSQETQYF
>TRBJ2-7|TRBV12-3/TRBV12-4|NA|many
TGTGCCAGCAGTATACAGGGAGACGAGCAGTACTTC
CASSIQGDEQYF
>TRBJ1-2|TRBV19|NA|few
TGTGCCAGTAGTATACAGGGCGACTATGGCTACACCTTC
CASSIQGDYGYTF
>TRBJ2-5|TRBV12-3/TRBV12-4|NA|many
TGTGCCAGCAGTTTCGGGGTATTGGTAGAGGTGACCCAGTACTTC
CASSFGVLVEVTQYF
>TRBJ1-5|TRBV6-2/TRBV6-3|TRBD1|NA
TGTGCCAGCACCCCCGGCGGGACAGGGAGAAGCGGCAGTCAGCCCCAGCATTTT
CASTPGGTGRSGSQPQHF
>TRBJ2-3|TRBV9|NA|NA
TGTGCCAGCAGCGCTGCGCCGTCGACGCCAGATACGCAGTATTTT
CASSAAPSTPDTQYF
>TRBJ2-5|TRBV5-1|TRBD1|NA
TGCGCCAGCAGCGAGGGACAGGGGGAGACCCAGTACTTC
CASSEGQGETQYF
>TRBJ2-7|TRBV6-2/TRBV6-3|NA|NA
TGTGCCAGCAGTTATGGTGCCTGGGCAACATACGAGCAGTACTTC
CASSYGAWATYEQYF
>TRBJ2-7|TRBV2|TRBD2|many
TGTGCCAGCATTTGGGGGGGGAACCGGCAGTACTTC
CASIWGGNRQYF
>TRBJ1-2|TRBV28|NA|few
TGTGCCAGCAGATCCCTGGAGAACTATGGCTACACCTTC
CASRSLENYGYTF
>TRBJ1-5|TRBV11-1|NA|many
TGTGCCAGCAGCTTTGATTCGGAACAGCCCCAGCATTTT
CASSFDSEQPQHF
>TRBJ2-7|TRBV20-1|NA|few
TGCAGTGCCCGGGGGGACACCTCCTACGAGCAGTACTTC
CSARGDTSYEQYF
>TRBJ2-7|TRBV19|TRBD1|NA
TGTGCCAGTAGTGTTATACAGGGGTCTTCCTACGAGCAGTACTTC
CASSVIQGSSYEQYF
>TRBJ2-2|TRBV12-3/TRBV12-4|TRBD2|many
TGTGCCAGCAGGACTAGCTCGGGGGTCGGGGAGCTGTTTTTT
CASRTSSGVGELFF
>TRBJ2-7|TRBV7-8|NA|NA
TGTGCCAGCAGCTTATTACAGCTTGGCGAGCAGTACTTC
CASSLLQLGEQYF
>TRBJ2-5|TRBV6-5|NA|few
TGTGCCAGCAGTTACTCCACTGGGACCATACAAGAGACCCAGTACTTC
CASSYSTGTIQETQYF
>TRBJ1-2|TRBV6-1|NA|many
TGTGCCAGCGCGAACGGGGCAGATTATGGCTACACCTTC
CASANGADYGYTF